The 14 T cell receptor beta chains presented below share a single source sample, sequenced in a study of T cell clonality in common variable immunodeficiency. Sequencing was performed with immunoSEQ multiplex PCR; in TCRdb, only in-frame clones are kept and a portion is missing. The record shows about 52,000 clones for this sample, with no singletons present. Input material: peripheral blood mononuclear cells. These receptors were obtained from a person between 18 and 70 years old in good health.

This clone was picked up many times. With the read ending 3 residues before the CDR3 end, the germline J gene is used to fill in that end. The identical CDR3 is also encoded by other nucleotide sequences in the sample. The gene calls are TRBV7-9 and TRBJ1-5; tentatively, D is TRBD1 (6 bases). This CDR3 comprises 14 residues. The V end was cut by 5 bases, the J end by 5 bases, with 13 bases between. Germline V CDR1 and CDR2: SEHNR, FQNEAQ (reference sequence). CDR3 bases read: TGTGCCAGCAGCGACGCGAACAGGGATCAGCCC. It yields the protein CASSDANRDQP. The complete CDR3 sequence is CASSDANRDQPQHF. Full variable domain (rest looked up from reference TRBV7-9 and TRBJ1-5): DTGVSQNPRHKITKRGQNVTFRCDPISEHNRLYWYRQTLGQGPEFLTYFQNEAQLEKSRLLSDRFSAERPKGSFSTLEIQRTEQGDSAMYLCASSDANRDQPQHFGDGTRLSIL.

This clone came up many times. A read error may account for a junction end that differs from germline. The CDR3 sequence is CASSLIGGSDAGELFF. The part of the CDR3 DNA that was read is TGTGCTAGCAGCTTAATAGGCGGGAGTGATGCCGGGGAG. The chain joins TRBV7-7 to TRBJ2-2; 7 bases agree with TRBD2. The sequence runs out 3 residues before the end of the CDR3; the remainder is reconstructed from the germline J gene. Germline V gene lookup returns CDR1 SSHAT and CDR2 FNYEAQ (reference sequence). The CDR3 is made up of 16 amino acids.

There are a few counts of this clone. The CDR3 goes on 3 residues after the read ends, and that part is filled in from the germline J gene. The rearrangement links TRBV20-1 to TRBJ1-2; TRBD1 is a possible D gene (6 bases). With 2 bases removed from V and 4 bases from J, the gap between germline ends came to 26 bases. Per germline, CDR1 DFQATT and CDR2 SNEGSKA (reference sequence). The CDR3 sequence is 18 residues long. CDR3 protein: CSARINPGTRTASYGYTF. Incomplete CDR3 DNA: TGCAGTGCTAGAATTAACCCCGGGACACGAACAGCTAGCTATGGC.

This clone was seen at least ten times. Read sequence stops 3 residues before the CDR3 end, and the germline J gene provides the missing end. This chain connects TRBV19 to TRBJ1-1; 7 bases fit TRBD1. Looked up from germline, CDR1 is LNHDA and CDR2 is SQIVND (reference sequence). Germline trimming cut 1 base from V and 6 bases from J; bases unmatched to any gene: 5. The CDR3 runs to 14 residues. The CDR3 bases that were read are TGTGCCAGTAGTATAGGCCTCACAGGGGCTGAA. It encodes CASSIGLTGAE. The complete CDR3 reads CASSIGLTGAEAFF. Full variable domain (rest looked up from reference TRBV19 and TRBJ1-1): DGGITQSPKYLFRKEGQNVTLSCEQNLNHDAMYWYRQDPGQGLRLIYYSQIVNDFQKGDIAEGYSVSREKKESFPLTVTSAQKNPTAFYLCASSIGLTGAEAFFGQGTRLTVV.

This clone showed up just a few times. The CDR3 end lies 3 residues beyond the end of the read and is filled in from the germline J gene. This chain joins TRBV20-1 and TRBJ2-1, with 11 bases matching TRBD2. V lost 5 bases to trimming and J lost 3 bases; unmatched junction nucleotides: 3. Germline V gives CDR1 DFQATT, CDR2 SNEGSKA (reference sequence). The CDR3 length is 14 residues. CDR3: CSAPGLADYNEQFF. The CDR3 bases that were read are TGCAGTGCTCCGGGACTAGCGGACTACAATGAG.

This clone was picked up many times. The read ends 3 residues shy of where the CDR3 ends; the end is completed using the germline J gene. The genes are TRBV5-4 and TRBJ1-6; weak D call: TRBD1 (5 bases). The CDR3 has 15 residues. Germline-derived CDR1 and CDR2 are SGHNT and YYREEE (reference sequence). Deletions cut 4 bases from V and 9 bases from J, with 17 bases between. Incomplete CDR3 DNA: TGTGCCAGCAGCCCAGCGACAGAAGCAAGTTCACCC. The encoded protein is CASSPATEASSP. The full-length CDR3 reads as CASSPATEASSPLHF.

This clone has ten or more counts. Coverage ceases 3 residues before the CDR3 finishes, and the germline J gene fills in the end. The chain couples TRBV29-1 to TRBJ2-3; D not resolved. This CDR3 comprises 14 residues. Germline V lookup: CDR1 SQVTM, CDR2 ANQGSEA. Trimming removed 1 base at V and 2 bases at J, with 10 bases between. This CDR3 is CSVEGLVNTDTQYF. The CDR3 bases that were read are TGCAGCGTTGAAGGGCTAGTCAACACAGATACG.

This clone turned up a few times. The read is 3 residues too short to cover the CDR3 end, so that end is filled in from the germline J gene. The chain employs TRBV18 and TRBJ2-2; weak D call: TRBD2 (5 bases). The germline gives CDR1 KGHSH, CDR2 LQKENI. This CDR3 region has 15 residues. The CDR3 loop reads CASSPRGLGDEELFF. The sequenced part of the CDR3 DNA is TGTGCCAGCTCACCTCGCGGACTGGGCGATGAAGAG.

This clone was observed many times. The read falls 3 residues short of the CDR3 end, and the missing part is taken from the germline J gene. This chain connects TRBV4-1 to TRBJ2-3; D may be TRBD2 (5 bases). This CDR3 contains 15 residues. Germline V gene data show CDR1 as MGHRA and CDR2 as YSYEKL. The ends were cut back, 1 base at V and 6 bases at J, with 14 bases in the middle. The sequenced part of the CDR3 DNA is TGCGCCAGCAGCCAAGTGGCTAGCCCCAGGGATACG. Its translation: CASSQVASPRDT. The whole CDR3 region reads CASSQVASPRDTQYF.

About this clone: The missing CDR3 end, 3 residues past where the read stops, is filled in from the germline J gene. The genes are TRBV7-9 and TRBJ2-3, with 10 bases matching TRBD2. The J segment lost 3 bases and the V segment lost 1 base, leaving 1 base of the junction unmatched. Germline V gene sequence: CDR1 SEHNR, CDR2 FQNEAQ (reference sequence). The CDR3 sequence is 15 residues long. The CDR3 reads CASSLGTSGTDTQYF. The covered CDR3 bases are TGTGCCAGCAGCTTAGGGACTAGCGGAACAGATACG.

This clone was detected ten times or more. The read stops 3 residues short of the end of the CDR3; the missing end is completed from the germline J gene. This chain joins TRBV20-1 and TRBJ2-1; 8 bases line up with TRBD2. CDR1 and CDR2 from the germline V gene are DFQATT and SNEGSKA (reference sequence). After removal of 4 bases from V and 7 bases from J, the junction contained 15 bases not matched to a gene. CDR3 length: 16 residues. CDR3 DNA, as far as it was read: TGCAGTGCTAAGGCGGGAACTAGCGGACGGTTGAATGAG. It specifies CSAKAGTSGRLNE. The full CDR3 protein reads CSAKAGTSGRLNEQFF.

This clone was picked up many times. Sequencing ends 3 residues short of the CDR3 end; the germline J gene provides the rest. The chain carries TRBV6-2 or TRBV6-3 and TRBJ1-2; 7 bases match TRBD1. After removal of 5 bases from V and 2 bases from J, the junction contained 5 bases not matched to a gene. CDR3 length: 14 amino acids. CDR1 and CDR2 (germline): MNHEY, SVGEGT. The CDR3 spells CASSETGRNYGYTF. CDR3 DNA, as far as it was read: TGTGCCAGCAGTGAGACAGGGAGGAACTATGGC.

In this sample, this clone turned up many times. Read data end 3 residues before the CDR3 end; the end is taken from the germline J gene. The chain carries TRBV19 and TRBJ2-5; no clear D gene. Germline values: CDR1 LNHDA, CDR2 SQIVND (reference sequence). CDR3 length: 13 amino acids. The V end lost 5 bases, the J end lost 0 bases, and 7 bases lay between the germline ends. Incomplete CDR3 DNA: TGTGCCAGTAGTCTAACGAACCAAGAGACC. This gives the protein CASSLTNQET. The entire CDR3 protein reads CASSLTNQETQYF. The variable domain in full, with the rest retrieved from reference TRBV19 and TRBJ2-5, is DGGITQSPKYLFRKEGQNVTLSCEQNLNHDAMYWYRQDPGQGLRLIYYSQIVNDFQKGDIAEGYSVSREKKESFPLTVTSAQKNPTAFYLCASSLTNQETQYFGPGTRLLVL.

This clone was seen repeatedly, ten times or more. The DNA ends 3 residues before the CDR3 does, and the rest of the CDR3 is filled in from the germline J gene. This chain links TRBV7-2 with TRBJ2-3; D might be TRBD1 (6 bases). Germline assignment: CDR1 SGHTA and CDR2 FQGNSA. Trimming cost V 3 bases and J 0 bases, with 7 bases left between them. CDR3 length: 14 residues. The CDR3 reads CASSLGASTDTQYF. The CDR3 bases that were read are TGTGCCAGCAGCTTGGGGGCGAGCACAGATACG.